A selection of T cell receptor beta chains follows, all from one sample in a study of shared T cell receptors in the human thymus. Generated by immunoSEQ multiplex PCR, the TCRdb table keeps only in-frame clones and is missing some. The table has just under 550,000 clones, approximately 80% seen once. The same sample was also studied in work on human thymus T cells.

The sequencing input was thymocytes. These receptors were taken from a boy under two years old with a congenital heart defect. The CDR3 runs from the conserved cysteine through the conserved F or W. D genes are given only for firm matches. Only part of the rows carry a size: once, few, many, or a class if the clone is expanded.

D: TRBD2; size: .; V: TRBV7-8; J: TRBJ2-2; CDR3: CASSLARLAGAGTGELFF; DNA: TGTGCCAGCAGCTTAGCAAGACTAGCGGGAGCTGGGACCGGGGAGCTGTTTTTT
D: TRBD1; size: once; V: TRBV25-1; J: TRBJ2-1; CDR3: CASSDGTGNNEQFF; DNA: TGTGCCAGCAGTGACGGGACAGGAAACAATGAGCAGTTCTTC
D: TRBD2; size: .; V: TRBV7-9; J: TRBJ2-7; CDR3: CASSLKPAGVPEQYF; DNA: TGTGCCAGCAGCTTAAAACCAGCGGGAGTCCCCGAGCAGTACTTC
D: TRBD2; size: .; V: TRBV28; J: TRBJ2-7; CDR3: CASSFVMGGGYEQYF; DNA: TGTGCCAGCAGTTTTGTGATGGGGGGGGGCTACGAGCAGTACTTC
D: .; size: few; V: TRBV25-1; J: TRBJ1-5; CDR3: CASSEAREGSNQPQHF; DNA: TGTGCCAGCAGTGAAGCCAGGGAGGGAAGCAATCAGCCCCAGCATTTT
D: TRBD2; size: .; V: TRBV28; J: TRBJ2-1; CDR3: CASSPPLAGGPENEQFF; DNA: TGTGCCAGCAGTCCCCCACTAGCGGGAGGGCCTGAAAATGAGCAGTTCTTC
D: .; size: few; V: TRBV11-3; J: TRBJ2-1; CDR3: CASSLDPGISNEQFF; DNA: TGTGCCAGCAGCTTAGATCCCGGGATTTCCAATGAGCAGTTCTTC
D: TRBD2; size: .; V: TRBV28; J: TRBJ2-3; CDR3: CASNPLREGPDTQYF; DNA: TGTGCCAGCAACCCTTTACGGGAGGGCCCAGATACGCAGTATTTT
D: TRBD1; size: .; V: TRBV2; J: TRBJ1-5; CDR3: CASSGDRGKQPQHF; DNA: TGTGCCAGCAGCGGGGACAGGGGAAAACAGCCCCAGCATTTT
D: .; size: .; V: TRBV6-5; J: TRBJ2-1; CDR3: CASSYFAVRSNEQFF; DNA: TGTGCCAGCAGTTACTTCGCGGTAAGGAGCAATGAGCAGTTCTTC
D: TRBD1; size: .; V: TRBV5-6; J: TRBJ1-5; CDR3: CASSSRTGKDNQPQHF; DNA: TGTGCCAGCAGCTCCCGGACAGGGAAGGACAATCAGCCCCAGCATTTT
D: TRBD2; size: .; V: TRBV5-1; J: TRBJ2-7; CDR3: CASSYVNPGLSNVF; DNA: TGCGCCAGCAGCTACGTCAATCCGGGACTATCTAATGTGTTC
D: TRBD2; size: .; V: TRBV28; J: TRBJ2-3; CDR3: CTEREDTDTQYF; DNA: TGTACAGAGCGGGAGGACACAGATACGCAGTATTTT
D: .; size: .; V: TRBV6-5; J: TRBJ2-3; CDR3: CASSYRPSTDTQYF; DNA: TGTGCCAGCAGTTATCGTCCCAGCACAGATACGCAGTATTTT
D: .; size: .; V: TRBV7-9; J: TRBJ2-3; CDR3: CASSQSRTRGWDTQYF; DNA: TGTGCCAGCAGCCAGAGTCGGACTAGGGGGTGGGATACGCAGTATTTT
D: TRBD2; size: few; V: TRBV10-3; J: TRBJ2-1; CDR3: CAISPPSGRDGNEQFF; DNA: TGTGCCATCAGTCCCCCTAGCGGGAGAGACGGCAATGAGCAGTTCTTC